A selection of T cell receptor beta chains follows, all from one sample in a study of human T cells and chemical hapten exposure. One entry per CDR3 protein results from TCRdb running MiXCR on the RACE reads. The sample shows around 76,000 distinct CDR3 sequences, around 11% of them seen only once. The specimen was whole blood, collected in connection with sensitization to the hapten diphenylcyclopropenone (DPC). The origin of the receptors is a woman aged 60 to 75 with alopecia areata. Some clones in this sample may be carry-over from other donors' samples. The CDR3 runs from the conserved cysteine through the conserved F or W. The D gene is left open where the match is weak. Rows give clone size only sometimes, using once, few, many, or a class for an expanded clone.

d_call j_call clone_size v_call cdr3_nt cdr3_aa
NA TRBJ2-5 many TRBV7-9 TGTGCCAGCAGCTCTAGCCAGGGGGAGACCCAGTACTTC CASSSSQGETQYF
TRBD2 TRBJ2-2 NA TRBV10-3 TGTGCCATCAGGACTTACCATAGCGGGGGCAACACCGGGGAGCTGTTTTTT CAIRTYHSGGNTGELFF
NA TRBJ2-5 NA TRBV9 TGTGCCAGCGGTATGGGGTCGTGGCAAGAGACCCAGTACTTC CASGMGSWQETQYF
NA TRBJ2-6 few TRBV5-1 TGCGCCAGCAGCCGGGCGGGGGACACCGTCCTGACTTTC CASSRAGDTVLTF
TRBD1 TRBJ1-2 few TRBV4-1 TGCGCCAGCAGCCAAGATACAGGGGCAGGGGGCCTACGTGGCTACACCTTC CASSQDTGAGGLRGYTF
NA TRBJ2-5 NA TRBV5-1 TGCGCCAGCAGACAGGGAGAGGGCGAGACCCAGTACTTC CASRQGEGETQYF
NA TRBJ1-2 many TRBV29-1 TGCAGCGTTGAAAATAGGAACTATGGCTACACCTTC CSVENRNYGYTF
TRBD1 TRBJ1-3 many TRBV2 TGTGCCAGCGGGACAGAGAGCTCTGGAAACACCATATATTTT CASGTESSGNTIYF
NA TRBJ2-3 many TRBV20-1 TGCAGTGCTAGAGCACCCCCGGCGGGCACAGATACGCAGTATTTT CSARAPPAGTDTQYF
TRBD1 TRBJ1-4 NA TRBV20-1 TGCAGTGCTATACTGGCCCAGGGGGCGCCTGAAAAACTGTTTTTT CSAILAQGAPEKLFF
TRBD1 TRBJ2-3 many TRBV7-9 TGTGCCAGCAGCTTAAGGCCCCGTTGGGGCAGGGGGACGTTGAATACGCAGTATTTT CASSLRPRWGRGTLNTQYF
TRBD1 TRBJ2-7 NA TRBV9 TGTGCCAGCAGCGTAGGGGGACAGGAGACCTACGAGCAGTACTTC CASSVGGQETYEQYF
NA TRBJ2-4 NA TRBV9 TGTGCCAGCAGCGTAGAAGGGGTAAACATTCAGTACTTC CASSVEGVNIQYF
NA TRBJ2-6 many TRBV7-6 TGTGCCAGCAGTTCTAGTGGGCCCGGGGCCAACGTCCTGACTTTC CASSSSGPGANVLTF
NA TRBJ1-1 NA TRBV4-2 TGTGCCAGCAGCCAAGAGGGGCTAGGGGCGGGGAACACTGAAGCTTTCTTT CASSQEGLGAGNTEAFF
NA TRBJ1-5 few TRBV6-2/TRBV6-3 TGTGCCAGCAAGGGGGACGACAATCAGCCCCAGCATTTT CASKGDDNQPQHF
NA TRBJ2-6 many TRBV11-2 TGTGCCAGCAGCTTAGTGGCTGGGGCCAACGTCCTGACTTTC CASSLVAGANVLTF
NA TRBJ2-1 many TRBV10-2 TGCGCCAGCAGTGAGTCTAACAGGGTGGGTGAGCAGTTCTTC CASSESNRVGEQFF
NA TRBJ2-1 many TRBV6-5 TGTGCCAGCAGTGAAAGGGGTGAGCAGTTCTTC CASSERGEQFF
NA TRBJ2-1 many TRBV3-1 TGTGCCAGCAGCCAGAGGGGGGGTGGACAGAGCTCCTACAATGAGCAGTTCTTC CASSQRGGGQSSYNEQFF
NA TRBJ1-2 few TRBV18 TGTGCCAGCTCACCATCTTGGTCAGGCGGTCCTAACTATGGCTACACCTTC CASSPSWSGGPNYGYTF
TRBD1 TRBJ2-1 NA TRBV7-9 TGTGCCAGCAGCTTGGGGACAGGGGGCTTTATCTACAATGAGCAGTTCTTC CASSLGTGGFIYNEQFF
NA TRBJ1-3 many TRBV11-2 TGTGCCAGCAGCTCCCCGAAGGAGAGCTCTGGAAACACCATATATTTT CASSSPKESSGNTIYF
NA TRBJ2-5 many TRBV20-1 TGCAGTGCTAGATACGGAGAGACCCAGTACTTC CSARYGETQYF
TRBD2 TRBJ2-5 NA TRBV4-1 TGCGCCAGCAGCCAAGAAAGGGATGGGACTAGCCTGGAGACCCAGTACTTC CASSQERDGTSLETQYF
TRBD1 TRBJ2-1 many TRBV10-3 TGTGCCATAGCCCGGGACAGCTCCTACAATGAGCAGTTCTTC CAIARDSSYNEQFF
TRBD2 TRBJ2-2 few TRBV6-5 TGTGCCAGCAGTTCTAGCGGGGCGAACACCGGGGAGCTGTTTTTT CASSSSGANTGELFF
TRBD1 TRBJ2-1 many TRBV15 TGTGCCACCAGCACTCGACAGGGCGGAGAGCAGTTCTTC CATSTRQGGEQFF
NA TRBJ1-1 few TRBV24-1 TGTGCCAACTACAGGGACCTGAACACTGAAGCTTTCTTT CANYRDLNTEAFF
NA TRBJ2-3 few TRBV7-3 TGTGCCAGCAGCTTAAACCCCCAGGGGACGGATACGCAGTATTTT CASSLNPQGTDTQYF
NA TRBJ1-6 many TRBV7-6 TGTGCCAGCAGCTTAGAGGTGATGAGCTCCTATAATTCACCCCTCCACTTT CASSLEVMSSYNSPLHF
NA TRBJ1-1 many TRBV9 TGTGCCAGCAGCCCTGGTGGGATGGAAGCTTTCTTT CASSPGGMEAFF
NA TRBJ1-2 many TRBV12-3/TRBV12-4 TGTGCCAGCAGTGGTGCCGGGGCCTACACCTTC CASSGAGAYTF
NA TRBJ2-7 NA TRBV29-1 TGCAGCGTTGATGTATGGGGGGTTACCTACGAGCAGTACTTC CSVDVWGVTYEQYF
NA TRBJ1-1 many TRBV20-1 TGCAGTGCTAGAGCCCCGAACACTGAAGCTTTCTTT CSARAPNTEAFF
NA TRBJ2-7 many TRBV6-6 TGTGCCAGCAGTTACTTAGCCGGGACCGACGCCTACGAGCAGTACTTC CASSYLAGTDAYEQYF
NA TRBJ1-1 NA TRBV11-2 TGTGCCAGCAGTTCTCCGCGGCTCACTGAAGCTTTCTTT CASSSPRLTEAFF
TRBD1 TRBJ1-1 NA TRBV7-8 TGTGCCAGCAGAGTAGGGGGCAACACTGAAGCTTTCTTT CASRVGGNTEAFF
NA TRBJ1-1 many TRBV24-1 TGTGCCACCAGTGATCCCCAACCGAACACTGAAGCTTTCTTT CATSDPQPNTEAFF
TRBD2 TRBJ2-2 many TRBV11-2 TGTGCCAGCAGCCTGATACTCCGGACTAGCGGGGTTGTCGGCGGGGAGCTGTTTTTT CASSLILRTSGVVGGELFF
NA TRBJ1-2 NA TRBV30 TGTGCCTGGAATGGGGCAGGCGGCTACACCTTC CAWNGAGGYTF
NA TRBJ1-1 few TRBV12-3/TRBV12-4 TGTGCCAGCAGTTACACGGCCAACACTGAAGCTTTCTTT CASSYTANTEAFF
NA TRBJ2-3 NA TRBV5-1 TGCGCCAGCAGCTTGGCCCAAAGAGGGGGGGCGGATACGCAGTATTTT CASSLAQRGGADTQYF
TRBD1 TRBJ2-7 few TRBV4-1 TGCGCCAGCAGCCCCGAGGCCGGGACAGAGATCTACGAGCAGTACTTC CASSPEAGTEIYEQYF
NA TRBJ1-5 NA TRBV6-2/TRBV6-3 TGTGCCAGCAGTTTAGGACAGCCCAATCAGCCCCAGCATTTT CASSLGQPNQPQHF
NA TRBJ2-7 few TRBV5-1 TGCGCCAGCAGCTTGGTTCGTTCCTACGAGCAGTACTTC CASSLVRSYEQYF
NA TRBJ1-5 few TRBV2 TGTGCCAGCAGTGACACGGCAAGCAATCAGCCCCAGCATTTT CASSDTASNQPQHF
NA TRBJ2-1 many TRBV19 TGTGCCAGTAGTACCCGACAGGAGCAGACTTCGAGCTCCTACAATGAGCAGTTCTTC CASSTRQEQTSSSYNEQFF
NA TRBJ2-3 many TRBV5-1 TGCGCCAGCAGCCTGTCTGGGGGTGGAGACACAGATACGCAGTATTTT CASSLSGGGDTDTQYF
NA TRBJ2-6 many TRBV2 TGTGCCAGCAGTGATAACAGGGCAGCTGGGGCCAACGTCCTGACTTTC CASSDNRAAGANVLTF
TRBD1 TRBJ1-4 NA TRBV19 TGTGCCAGTAGTCCCAGGACAGGCCTTCAGGTTGGGGTTGAAAAACTGTTTTTT CASSPRTGLQVGVEKLFF